Sequencing of this T cell receptor (beta chain) was carried out in a study of T cells in localized non-small cell lung cancer. Whole-study results and caveats: Longer overall survival accompanied higher blood T cell density. Within adjacent lung there appeared a median roughly 60 of the top 100 tumor clones. Since sequencing was restricted to only one region of the tumor, intratumor heterogeneity remains a possibility. T cell clonality was highest in uninvolved adjacent lung, above tumor.

Profiling relied on immunoSEQ multiplex PCR, and the TCRdb table lists in-frame clones only, not all of them. The data hold nearly 35,000 clones, with under 95% observed a single time. Worth noting for this clone: Its antigen is still unknown.

CDR1 and CDR2 (germline): SEHNR, FQNEAQ (reference sequence). V dropped 5 bases and J dropped 3 bases, with 16 bases sitting between them. CDR3 size: 15 residues. The sequence was obtained from a female donor of 60 years or more with stage II lung adenocarcinoma. Material: peripheral blood mononuclear cells, obtained before any cancer treatment. The rearrangement joins TRBV7-9 to TRBJ1-1; the D gene is possibly TRBD1 (5 bases). As DNA, the CDR3 is TGTGCCAGCAGCCCCCGGGGCGGGCGGGACACTGAAGCTTTCTTT. The encoded protein is CASSPRGGRDTEAFF.